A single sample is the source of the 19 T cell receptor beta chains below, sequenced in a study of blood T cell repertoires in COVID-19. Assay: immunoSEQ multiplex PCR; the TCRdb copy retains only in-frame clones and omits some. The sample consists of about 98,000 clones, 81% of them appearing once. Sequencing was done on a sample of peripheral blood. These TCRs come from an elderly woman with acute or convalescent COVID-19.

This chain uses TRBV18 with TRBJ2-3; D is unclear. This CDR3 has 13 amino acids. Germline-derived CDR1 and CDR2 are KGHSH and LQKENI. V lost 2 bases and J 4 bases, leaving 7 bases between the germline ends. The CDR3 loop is CASSPEVSDTQYF. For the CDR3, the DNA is TGTGCCAGCTCACCAGAGGTTTCAGATACGCAGTATTTT.

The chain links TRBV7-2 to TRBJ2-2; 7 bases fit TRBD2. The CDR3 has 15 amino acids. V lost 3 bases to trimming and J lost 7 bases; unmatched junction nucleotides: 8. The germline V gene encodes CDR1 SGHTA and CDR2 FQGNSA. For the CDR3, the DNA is TGTGCCAGCAGCTTCAGGACTAGGATGGTCGGGGAGCTGTTTTTT. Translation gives CASSFRTRMVGELFF.

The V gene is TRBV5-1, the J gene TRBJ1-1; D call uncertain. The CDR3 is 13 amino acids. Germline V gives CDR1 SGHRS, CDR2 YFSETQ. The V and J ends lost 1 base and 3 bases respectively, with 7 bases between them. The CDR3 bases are TGCGCCAGCAGCTTGTCGCGGGACACTGAAGCTTTCTTT. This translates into CASSLSRDTEAFF.

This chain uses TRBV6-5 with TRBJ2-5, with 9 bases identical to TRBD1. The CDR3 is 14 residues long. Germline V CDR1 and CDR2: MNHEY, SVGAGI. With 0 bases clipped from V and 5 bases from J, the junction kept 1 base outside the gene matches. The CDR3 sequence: CASSYSDRGETQYF. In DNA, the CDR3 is TGTGCCAGCAGTTACTCCGACAGGGGGGAGACCCAGTACTTC.

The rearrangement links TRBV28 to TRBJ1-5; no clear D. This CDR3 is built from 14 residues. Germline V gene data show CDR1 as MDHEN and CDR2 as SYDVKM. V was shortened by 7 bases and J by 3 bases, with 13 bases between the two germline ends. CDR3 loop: CASISGSPNQPQHF. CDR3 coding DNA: TGTGCCAGCATATCGGGGTCCCCCAATCAGCCCCAGCATTTT.

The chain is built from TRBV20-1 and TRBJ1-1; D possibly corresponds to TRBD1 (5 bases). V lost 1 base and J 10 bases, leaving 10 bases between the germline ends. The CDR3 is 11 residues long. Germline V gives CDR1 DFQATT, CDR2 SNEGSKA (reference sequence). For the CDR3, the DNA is TGCAGTGCTAGAGCCCAGGGCCGAGCTTTCTTT. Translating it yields CSARAQGRAFF.

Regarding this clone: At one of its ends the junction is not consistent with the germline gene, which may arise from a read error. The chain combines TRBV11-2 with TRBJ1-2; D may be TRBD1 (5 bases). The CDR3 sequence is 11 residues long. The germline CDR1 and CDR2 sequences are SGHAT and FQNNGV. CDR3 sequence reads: CASSFDSVFYF. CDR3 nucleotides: TGTGCCAGCAGCTTCGACAGCGTATTTTACTTC.

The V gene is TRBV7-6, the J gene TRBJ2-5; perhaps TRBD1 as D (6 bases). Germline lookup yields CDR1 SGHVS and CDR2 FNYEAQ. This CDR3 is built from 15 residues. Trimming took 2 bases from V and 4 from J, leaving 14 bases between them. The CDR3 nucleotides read TGTGCCAGCAGCTTACGAGAGGGGGTTCGAGAGACCCAGTACTTC. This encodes CASSLREGVRETQYF.

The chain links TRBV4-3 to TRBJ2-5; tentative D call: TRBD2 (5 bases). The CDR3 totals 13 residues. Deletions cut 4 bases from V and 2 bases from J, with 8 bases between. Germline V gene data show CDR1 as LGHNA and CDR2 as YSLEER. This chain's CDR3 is CASSRTAQETQYF. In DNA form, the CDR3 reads TGCGCCAGCAGCCGGACTGCGCAAGAGACCCAGTACTTC.

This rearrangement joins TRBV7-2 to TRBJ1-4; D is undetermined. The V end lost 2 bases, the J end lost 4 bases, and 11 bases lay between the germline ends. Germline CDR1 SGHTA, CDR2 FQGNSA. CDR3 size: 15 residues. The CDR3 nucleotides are TGTGCCAGCAGCTTACTCCCGTATCTTAATGAAAAACTGTTTTTT. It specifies CASSLLPYLNEKLFF.

In nucleotides, the CDR3 is TGTGCCAGCTGCCTAGACAGCAGGAGCTCTGGGGCCAACGTCCTGACTTTC. Encoded protein: CASCLDSRSSGANVLTF. This chain joins TRBV27 and TRBJ2-6, with D tentatively TRBD1 (5 bases). CDR1 MNHEY and CDR2 SMNVEV come from the germline V gene (reference sequence). The ends were cut back, 8 bases at V and 0 bases at J, with 17 bases in the middle. This CDR3 spans 17 amino acids.

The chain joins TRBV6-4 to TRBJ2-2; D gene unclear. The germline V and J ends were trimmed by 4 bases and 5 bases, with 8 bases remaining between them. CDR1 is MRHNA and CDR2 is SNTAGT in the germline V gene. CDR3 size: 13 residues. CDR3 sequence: CASSGAQTGELFF. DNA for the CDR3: TGTGCCAGCAGTGGGGCCCAGACCGGGGAGCTGTTTTTT.

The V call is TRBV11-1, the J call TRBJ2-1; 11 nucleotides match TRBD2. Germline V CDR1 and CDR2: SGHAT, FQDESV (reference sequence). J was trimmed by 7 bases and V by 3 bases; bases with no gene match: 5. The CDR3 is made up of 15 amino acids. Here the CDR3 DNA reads TGTGCCAGCAGCTTCGGTAGCGGGGGGGCGAATGAGCAGTTCTTC. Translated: CASSFGSGGANEQFF.

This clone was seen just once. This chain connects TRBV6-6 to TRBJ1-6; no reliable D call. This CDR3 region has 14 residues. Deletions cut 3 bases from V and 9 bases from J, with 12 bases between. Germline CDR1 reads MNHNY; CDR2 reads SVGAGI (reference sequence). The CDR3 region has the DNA TGTGCCAGCAGTTATTCCTCACCCGGTTCACCCCTCCACTTT. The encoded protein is CASSYSSPGSPLHF.

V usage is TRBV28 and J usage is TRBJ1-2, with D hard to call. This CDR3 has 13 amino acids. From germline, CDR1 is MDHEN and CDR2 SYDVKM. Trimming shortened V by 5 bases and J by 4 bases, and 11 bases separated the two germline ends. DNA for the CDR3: TGTGCCAGCAGTATCGGTTCCTTCTATGGCTACACCTTC. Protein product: CASSIGSFYGYTF.

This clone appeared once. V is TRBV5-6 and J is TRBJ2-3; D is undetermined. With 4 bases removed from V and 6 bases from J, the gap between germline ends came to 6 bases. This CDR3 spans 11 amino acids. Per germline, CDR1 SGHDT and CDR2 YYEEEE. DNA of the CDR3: TGTGCCAGCAGCACCCGGGATACGCAGTATTTT. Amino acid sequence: CASSTRDTQYF.

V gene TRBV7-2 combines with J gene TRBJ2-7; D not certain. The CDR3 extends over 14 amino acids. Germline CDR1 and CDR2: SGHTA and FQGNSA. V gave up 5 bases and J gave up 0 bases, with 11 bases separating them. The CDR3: CASSPRHSSYEQYF. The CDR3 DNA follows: TGTGCCAGCAGCCCCCGACACAGCTCCTACGAGCAGTACTTC.

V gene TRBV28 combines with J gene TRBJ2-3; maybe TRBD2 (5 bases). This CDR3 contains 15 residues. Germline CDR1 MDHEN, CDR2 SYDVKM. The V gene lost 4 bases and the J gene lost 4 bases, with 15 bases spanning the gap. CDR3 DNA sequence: TGTGCCAGCAGTTCCCCGGGGTCCCCGGCAGATACGCAGTATTTT. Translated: CASSSPGSPADTQYF.

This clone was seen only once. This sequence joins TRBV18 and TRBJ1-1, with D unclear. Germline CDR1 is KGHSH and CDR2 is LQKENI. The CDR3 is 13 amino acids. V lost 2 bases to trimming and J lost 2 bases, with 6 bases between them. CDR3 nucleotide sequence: TGTGCCAGCTCACCAGAGCGTAACACTGAAGCTTTCTTT. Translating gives CASSPERNTEAFF.